This entry is about one TCR beta chain. Its target is not known. This entry is derived from a study of OX40 agonist ivuxolimab in advanced cancers. As for the study in general: A partial response was reached by three patients: one with hepatocellular carcinoma and two with cutaneous melanoma. Study-wide findings and caveats: Some nonresponders additionally presented with little normalized T-cell clonal expansion. By week 6 at 0.1 to 3.0 mg/kg, blood CD4+ and CD8+ T cells had expanded clonally. On average, CD8+ T cells had more expanded clones than CD4+.

Data came from immunoSEQ multiplex PCR; TCRdb stores just in-frame clones and leaves some out. The table includes approximately 38,000 clones, roughly 84% detected once. The clonotype originates from an adult with an advanced solid tumor such as melanoma, head and neck, liver or kidney cancer. Sequenced material: CD4+ or CD8+ T cells sorted from blood, taken in a trial of the OX40 agonist ivuxolimab.

CDR3 protein: CASSASGTAYEQYF. The CDR3 DNA reads as TGTGCCAGCAGCGCCTCCGGGACAGCCTACGAGCAGTACTTC. The chain links TRBV9 to TRBJ2-7; 7 nucleotides agree with TRBD1. Germline V CDR1 and CDR2: SGDLS, YYNGEE. The CDR3 is 14 amino acids. J was trimmed by 2 bases and V by 3 bases; bases with no gene match: 5.